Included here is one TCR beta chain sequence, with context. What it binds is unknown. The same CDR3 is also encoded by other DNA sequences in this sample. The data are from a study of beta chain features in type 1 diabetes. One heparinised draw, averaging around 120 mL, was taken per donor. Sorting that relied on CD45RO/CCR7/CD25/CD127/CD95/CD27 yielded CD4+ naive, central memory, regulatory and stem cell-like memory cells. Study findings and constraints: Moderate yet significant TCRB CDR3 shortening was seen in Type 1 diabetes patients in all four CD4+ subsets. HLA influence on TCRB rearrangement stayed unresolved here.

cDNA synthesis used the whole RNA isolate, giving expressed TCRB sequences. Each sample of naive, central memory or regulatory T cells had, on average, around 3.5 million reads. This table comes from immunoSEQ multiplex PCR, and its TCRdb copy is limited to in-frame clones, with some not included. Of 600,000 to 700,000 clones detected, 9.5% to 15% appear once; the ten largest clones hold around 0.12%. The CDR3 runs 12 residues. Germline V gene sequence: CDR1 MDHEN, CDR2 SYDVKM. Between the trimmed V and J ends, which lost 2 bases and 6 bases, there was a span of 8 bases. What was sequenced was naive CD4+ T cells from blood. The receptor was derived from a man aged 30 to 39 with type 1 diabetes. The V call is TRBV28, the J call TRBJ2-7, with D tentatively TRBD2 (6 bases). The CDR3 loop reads CASSLVGGEQYF. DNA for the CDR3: TGTGCCAGCAGTTTAGTCGGGGGCGAGCAGTACTTC.